This T cell receptor beta chain was obtained from a study of OX40 agonist ivuxolimab in advanced cancers. Overall study context: Patients got intravenous ivuxolimab at 0.01 to 10 mg/kg every 2 weeks. Enrolled patients in dose escalation had cancers that were hepatocellular carcinoma, melanoma, renal cell or head and neck cancer. Among those treated, three patients had partial responses, one with hepatocellular carcinoma and two with cutaneous melanoma. Regarding the study as a whole: People who partly responded at 0.1-3.0 mg/kg had some of the least clonal expansion seen.

With respect to this clone: Its antigen is currently unknown.

TCRdb's copy holds only in-frame clones and misses some; the assay was immunoSEQ multiplex PCR. Of 35,000 to 55,000 clones in the sample, roughly 85% were seen once. Trimming at V came to 0 bases and at J to 2 bases, leaving 4 bases not matched to a gene. Germline values: CDR1 SGDLS, CDR2 YYNGEE. The CDR3 runs 15 residues. The genes are TRBV9 and TRBJ2-5; 7 positions agree with TRBD2. This clonotype originated in an adult with an advanced solid tumor such as melanoma, head and neck, liver or kidney cancer. The material sequenced was CD4+ or CD8+ T cells sorted from blood, taken in a trial of the OX40 agonist ivuxolimab. CDR3 amino acids: CASSVASGGQETQYF. The CDR3 DNA reads as TGTGCCAGCAGCGTAGCTTCGGGGGGACAAGAGACCCAGTACTTC. The complete variable domain, with remaining parts taken from reference TRBV9 and TRBJ2-5, reads DSGVTQTPKHLITATGQRVTLRCSPRSGDLSVYWYQQSLDQGLQFLIQYYNGEERAKGNILERFSAQQFPDLHSELNLSSLELGDSALYFCASSVASGGQETQYFGPGTRLLVL.